The 24 T cell receptor beta chains below were found in one sample sequenced in a study of blood T cell repertoires in COVID-19. Sequencing used immunoSEQ multiplex PCR; TCRdb keeps in-frame clones, though not all of them. This table holds about 40,000 clones, 70% to 90% found once. The sequencing input was peripheral blood. These receptors came from a human donor in a cohort sampled during active COVID-19.

The V gene is TRBV5-4, the J gene TRBJ2-2; 12 bases fit TRBD1. V lost 4 bases and J lost 6; bases outside the gene matches: 7. The CDR3 spans 16 residues. From germline, CDR1 is SGHNT and CDR2 YYREEE (reference sequence). CDR3 amino acids: CASSPPGQGAPGELFF. CDR3 sequence (DNA): TGTGCCAGCAGCCCACCGGGACAGGGGGCTCCCGGGGAGCTGTTTTTT.

The sample holds one count of this clone. The chain uses TRBV5-4 and TRBJ2-3; tentative D call: TRBD2 (5 bases). Germline values: CDR1 SGHNT, CDR2 YYREEE (reference sequence). This CDR3 spans 14 amino acids. The V end lost 4 bases, the J end lost 2 bases, and 11 bases lay between the germline ends. In nucleotides, the CDR3 is TGTGCCAGCAGCCAAGGGCGGGCCACAGATACGCAGTATTTT. Protein sequence: CASSQGRATDTQYF.

The chain couples TRBV5-1 to TRBJ2-5; weak D call: TRBD2 (5 bases). Germline assignment: CDR1 SGHRS and CDR2 YFSETQ. There are 14 residues in the CDR3. V lost 4 bases, J lost 5 bases, and 15 bases lay in between. This chain's CDR3 is CASSPGKGRETQYF. The CDR3 DNA reads TGCGCCAGCAGCCCGGGAAAGGGCAGGGAGACCCAGTACTTC.

The J gene is TRBJ2-3, the V gene TRBV5-4, with 10 bases fitting TRBD2. The germline CDR1 and CDR2 sequences are SGHNT and YYREEE (reference sequence). V dropped 0 bases and J dropped 5; count of bases not matched to a gene: 6. This CDR3 is 16 amino acids long. The CDR3 DNA is TGTGCCAGCAGCTTGGATACGAGCGGGGGGGGAGATACGCAGTATTTT. This translates into CASSLDTSGGGDTQYF.

The rearrangement links TRBV10-1 to TRBJ2-1; tentatively, D is TRBD1 (5 bases). The CDR3 consists of 13 residues. Looked up from germline, CDR1 is WNHNN and CDR2 is SYGVQD (reference sequence). The V and J ends lost 2 bases and 8 bases respectively, with 10 bases between them. CDR3 loop: CASSEDLRDEQFF. In nucleotides, the CDR3 is TGCGCCAGCAGTGAGGACCTCAGGGATGAGCAGTTCTTC.

V and J are TRBV6-2 or TRBV6-3 and TRBJ1-5; tentative D call: TRBD1 (6 bases). Germline V lookup: CDR1 MNHEY, CDR2 SVGEGT. V lost 2 bases, J lost 4 bases, and 12 bases lay in between. The CDR3 has 15 residues. CDR3 DNA: TGTGCCAGCAGTTACGAATTACAGGGTAATCAGCCCCAGCATTTT. Translating gives CASSYELQGNQPQHF.

The chain combines TRBV5-4 with TRBJ1-3; 11 bases fit TRBD1. Germline lookup yields CDR1 SGHNT and CDR2 YYREEE (reference sequence). The CDR3 extends over 16 amino acids. The junction had 9 bases not matched to a gene; V was cut back by 4 bases and J by 6 bases. As DNA, the CDR3 is TGTGCCAGCAGCGGCACCCCGGGACAGGGGGAAAACACCATATATTTT. This codes for CASSGTPGQGENTIYF. Variable domain in full (rest from reference TRBV5-4 and TRBJ1-3): ETGVTQSPTHLIKTRGQQVTLRCSSQSGHNTVSWYQQALGQGPQFIFQYYREEENGRGNFPPRFSGLQFPNYSSELNVNALELDDSALYLCASSGTPGQGENTIYFGEGSWLTVV.

The chain carries TRBV24-1 and TRBJ1-1, with 8 bases that match TRBD1. V shed 4 bases and J 4 bases; nucleotides not matched to a gene: 4. CDR3 length: 14 residues. Germline V gives CDR1 KGHDR, CDR2 SFDVKD. The CDR3 coding sequence is TGTGCCACCAGTGACGGGACAGGCGGCACTGAAGCTTTCTTT. This sequence encodes CATSDGTGGTEAFF.

In its sample, this clone was seen once. The J gene is TRBJ2-3, the V gene TRBV2; the D is unclear. Between the trimmed V and J ends, which lost 4 bases and 2 bases, there was a span of 10 bases. This CDR3 region has 14 residues. CDR1 and CDR2 (germline): SNHLY, FYNNEI. The DNA for the CDR3 is TGTGCCAGCAGTGGGGCTACCTTCACAGATACGCAGTATTTT. It is translated as CASSGATFTDTQYF.

The chain links TRBV2 to TRBJ2-5; D gene unclear. CDR1 is SNHLY, CDR2 FYNNEI, per germline. Trimming took 5 bases from V and 3 from J, leaving 10 bases between them. The CDR3 runs 13 residues. CDR3 sequence reads: CASSLYVEETQYF. DNA for the CDR3: TGTGCCAGCAGTCTCTACGTAGAAGAGACCCAGTACTTC.

V usage is TRBV29-1 and J usage is TRBJ2-7; D possibly corresponds to TRBD2 (5 bases). Germline assignment: CDR1 SQVTM and CDR2 ANQGSEA. Trimming took off 4 bases at V and 1 base at J, with 8 bases between the two ends. This CDR3 comprises 12 residues. DNA for the CDR3: TGCAGCGTTGTTTCGGGGTCCTACGAGCAGTACTTC. Translation gives CSVVSGSYEQYF.

The rearrangement joins TRBV9 to TRBJ2-7, with D perhaps matching TRBD1 (6 bases). Trimming removed 3 bases from V and 5 bases from J, with 15 bases in between. The germline CDR1 and CDR2 sequences are SGDLS and YYNGEE. The CDR3 is 14 residues long. CDR3 sequence reads: CASSATGTLDEQYF. The CDR3 nucleotides read TGTGCCAGCAGCGCCACCGGGACATTAGACGAGCAGTACTTC.

This clone has a single count. The chain links TRBV10-3 to TRBJ2-7, with D perhaps matching TRBD2 (6 bases). V lost 4 bases, J lost 5 bases, and 15 bases lay in between. This CDR3 has 14 residues. Germline-derived CDR1 and CDR2 are ENHRY and SYGVKD. CDR3 region: CAISARRGVDEQYF. CDR3 DNA sequence: TGTGCCATCAGTGCCCGGCGGGGAGTGGACGAGCAGTACTTC.

The chain employs TRBV19 and TRBJ1-1; unclear D gene. CDR1 is LNHDA and CDR2 is SQIVND in the germline V gene (reference sequence). The CDR3 is 14 amino acids. Trimming took 3 bases from V and 5 from J, leaving 13 bases between them. The CDR3: CASSIEGAGTEAFF. Here the CDR3 DNA reads TGTGCCAGTAGTATTGAGGGCGCGGGGACTGAAGCTTTCTTT.

This clone occurred a few times. The J gene is TRBJ2-3, the V gene TRBV12-5; no definite D call. Germline-derived CDR1 and CDR2 are LGHNT and FRNRAP. The V and J ends lost 3 bases and 1 base respectively, with 11 bases between them. The CDR3 sequence is 15 residues long. The CDR3 DNA reads TGTGCTAGTGGTTTTAAACCCTCGGGCACAGATACGCAGTATTTT. Translated: CASGFKPSGTDTQYF.

The chain carries TRBV10-3 and TRBJ2-7; tentatively, D is TRBD2 (5 bases). The CDR3 length is 16 residues. The V end was cut by 0 bases, the J end by 2 bases, with 14 bases between. Germline V gene data show CDR1 as ENHRY and CDR2 as SYGVKD. The CDR3 region is CAISESTSGAPYEQYF. DNA of the CDR3: TGTGCCATCAGTGAGTCGACAAGCGGTGCTCCCTACGAGCAGTACTTC.

The V and J genes are TRBV4-1 and TRBJ1-5; 7 bases fit TRBD1. Unmatched junction bases numbered 2, after V lost 0 bases and J lost 0 bases. Germline V CDR1 and CDR2: MGHRA, YSYEKL. CDR3 length equals 16 residues. DNA for the CDR3: TGCGCCAGCAGCCAAGAGGGACAGAATAGCAATCAGCCCCAGCATTTT. Protein: CASSQEGQNSNQPQHF.

The V and J genes are TRBV6-5 and TRBJ1-6; D is ambiguous. The CDR3 extends over 14 amino acids. Germline loops: CDR1 MNHEY, CDR2 SVGAGI. The V gene lost 2 bases and the J gene lost 14 bases, with 16 bases spanning the gap. The CDR3 loop reads CASSYRSQATSLHF. The CDR3 DNA is TGTGCCAGCAGTTACCGAAGCCAGGCGACGTCCCTCCACTTT.

The V call is TRBV19, the J call TRBJ2-2, with D perhaps matching TRBD2 (7 bases). The germline V gene encodes CDR1 LNHDA and CDR2 SQIVND (reference sequence). The CDR3 runs to 14 residues. V was trimmed by 5 bases and J by 7 bases, leaving 14 bases between them. CDR3 protein: CASSSGGRGGELFF. CDR3 bases: TGTGCCAGTAGTTCGGGGGGCCGAGGCGGGGAGCTGTTTTTT.

The chain joins TRBV11-3 to TRBJ2-7; 7 bases align to TRBD1. The germline V gene has CDR1 SGHNT and CDR2 YENEEA. The CDR3 is 14 residues long. Unmatched junction bases numbered 6, after V lost 5 bases and J lost 2 bases. Written as DNA, the CDR3 is TGTGCCAGCAGCCCCCGGGACAGTCCCTACGAGCAGTACTTC. Protein product: CASSPRDSPYEQYF.

The gene calls are TRBV5-1 and TRBJ2-5; 8 nucleotides align to TRBD2. Germline trimming cut 4 bases from V and 1 base from J; bases unmatched to any gene: 3. Germline V gene sequence: CDR1 SGHRS, CDR2 YFSETQ. CDR3 size: 14 residues. Here the CDR3 reads CASSTSGGQETQYF. CDR3 bases: TGCGCCAGCAGCACAAGCGGGGGCCAAGAGACCCAGTACTTC.

The chain employs TRBV13 and TRBJ1-6, with D perhaps matching TRBD1 (6 bases). This CDR3 has 13 amino acids. V gave up 2 bases and J gave up 7 bases, with 6 bases separating them. Germline CDR1 PRHDT, CDR2 FYEKMQ (reference sequence). CDR3 nucleotide sequence: TGTGCCAGCAGCTTAAGGGGGAATTCACCCCTCCACTTT. Translation gives CASSLRGNSPLHF.

This sequence joins TRBV6-1 and TRBJ2-5, with D tentatively TRBD1 (6 bases). Trimming took 3 bases from V and 3 from J, leaving 14 bases between them. CDR1 is MNHNS and CDR2 is SASEGT in the germline V gene. The CDR3 runs to 15 residues. The DNA for the CDR3 is TGTGCCAGCAGTGAGCAGGGGTTTGGAAAAGAGACCCAGTACTTC. It translates to CASSEQGFGKETQYF.

The chain combines TRBV4-1 with TRBJ2-7; TRBD1 matches 8 bases. V gave up 1 base and J gave up 1 base; unmatched junction bases: 6. The CDR3 is 16 residues long. CDR1 MGHRA and CDR2 YSYEKL come from the germline V gene. The CDR3 is CASSQAGQGASYEQYF. CDR3 sequence (DNA): TGCGCCAGCAGCCAAGCAGGACAGGGCGCATCCTACGAGCAGTACTTC.